This TCR beta chain stems from a study of blood T cell repertoires in COVID-19. Study in general: Spain, Italy and the United States supplied samples that represented acute and convalescent COVID-19. PBMCs, B-cell-depleted T cells, or T cells were the source of the cDNA or gDNA that made up the material.

Authors' data handling: Scientists estimated how many nucleated cells there were by amplifying reference gene primers. Clones were read by immunoSEQ multiplex PCR, and TCRdb kept only the in-frame ones, dropping some. V, J and clone size were drawn from that table, and D and trimming were deduced from the DNA. The table records 85,000 to 95,000 clones, around 88% of them present only once. CDR3 size: 15 residues. Per germline, CDR1 MNHEY and CDR2 SMNVEV (reference sequence). Trimming removed 5 bases from V and 1 base from J, with 14 bases in between. The chain combines TRBV27 with TRBJ1-1, with D possibly TRBD1 on 5 matching bases. The sample was peripheral blood. The clonotype originates from a woman aged 80 or older with acute or convalescent COVID-19. CDR3 amino acids: CASSPRQLANTEAFF. As DNA, the CDR3 is TGTGCCAGCAGTCCCCGACAGCTCGCGAACACTGAAGCTTTCTTT.